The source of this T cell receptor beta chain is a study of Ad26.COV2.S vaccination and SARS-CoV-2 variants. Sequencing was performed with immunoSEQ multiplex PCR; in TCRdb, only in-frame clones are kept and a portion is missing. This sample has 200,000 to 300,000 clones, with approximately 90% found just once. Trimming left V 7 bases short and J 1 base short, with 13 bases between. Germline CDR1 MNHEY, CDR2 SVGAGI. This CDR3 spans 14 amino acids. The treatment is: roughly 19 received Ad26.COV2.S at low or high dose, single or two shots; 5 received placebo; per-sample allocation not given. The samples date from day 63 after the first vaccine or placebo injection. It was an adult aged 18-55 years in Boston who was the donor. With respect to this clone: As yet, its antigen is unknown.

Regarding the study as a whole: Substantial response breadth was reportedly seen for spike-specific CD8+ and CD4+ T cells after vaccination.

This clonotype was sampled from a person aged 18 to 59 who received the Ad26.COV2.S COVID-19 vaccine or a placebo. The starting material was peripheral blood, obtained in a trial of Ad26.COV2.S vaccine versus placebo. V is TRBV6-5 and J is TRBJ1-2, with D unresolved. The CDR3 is CASTAPSDNYGYTF. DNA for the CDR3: TGTGCCAGCACCGCCCCATCTGATAACTATGGCTACACCTTC.